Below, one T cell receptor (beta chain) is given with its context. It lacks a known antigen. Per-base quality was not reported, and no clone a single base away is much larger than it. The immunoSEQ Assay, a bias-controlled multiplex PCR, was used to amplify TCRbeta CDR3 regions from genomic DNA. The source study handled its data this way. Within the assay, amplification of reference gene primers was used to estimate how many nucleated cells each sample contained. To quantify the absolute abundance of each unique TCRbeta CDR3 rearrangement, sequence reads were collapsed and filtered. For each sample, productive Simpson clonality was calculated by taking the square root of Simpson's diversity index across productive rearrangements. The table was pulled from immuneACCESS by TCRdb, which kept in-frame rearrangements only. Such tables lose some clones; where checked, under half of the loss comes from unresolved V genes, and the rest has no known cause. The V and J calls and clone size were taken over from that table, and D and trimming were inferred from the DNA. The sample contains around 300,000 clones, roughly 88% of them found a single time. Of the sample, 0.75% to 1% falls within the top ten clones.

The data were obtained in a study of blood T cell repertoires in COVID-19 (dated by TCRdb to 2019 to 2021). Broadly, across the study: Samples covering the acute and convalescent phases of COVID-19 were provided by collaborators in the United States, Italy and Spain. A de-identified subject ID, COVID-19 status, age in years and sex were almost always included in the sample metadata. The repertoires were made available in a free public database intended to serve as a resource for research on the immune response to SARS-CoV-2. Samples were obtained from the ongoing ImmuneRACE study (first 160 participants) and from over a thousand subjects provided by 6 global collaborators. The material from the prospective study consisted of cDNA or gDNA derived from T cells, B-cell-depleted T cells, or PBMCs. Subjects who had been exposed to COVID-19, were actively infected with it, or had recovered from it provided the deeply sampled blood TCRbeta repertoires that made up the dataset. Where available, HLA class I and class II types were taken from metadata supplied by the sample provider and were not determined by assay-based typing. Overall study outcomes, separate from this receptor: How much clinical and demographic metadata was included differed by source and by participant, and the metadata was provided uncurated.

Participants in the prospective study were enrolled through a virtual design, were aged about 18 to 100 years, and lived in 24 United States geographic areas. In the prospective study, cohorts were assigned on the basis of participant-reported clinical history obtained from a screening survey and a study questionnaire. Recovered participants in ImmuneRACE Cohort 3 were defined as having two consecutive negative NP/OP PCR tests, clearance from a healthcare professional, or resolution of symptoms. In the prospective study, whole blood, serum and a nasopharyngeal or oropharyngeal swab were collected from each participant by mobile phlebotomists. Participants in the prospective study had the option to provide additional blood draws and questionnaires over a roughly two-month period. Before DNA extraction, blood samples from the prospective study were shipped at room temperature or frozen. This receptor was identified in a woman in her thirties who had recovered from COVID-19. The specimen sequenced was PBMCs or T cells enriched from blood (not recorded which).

The sequence in DNA is TGTGCCAGCAGCTTTCTTGGTAGTCAAGAGACCCAGTACTTC. It codes for CASSFLGSQETQYF. The rearrangement joined TRBV7-9 to TRBJ2-5; the D gene cannot be resolved reliably. CDR1 and CDR2, per the germline V gene (reference sequence), are SEHNR and FQNEAQ. The CDR3 sequence holds 14 residues, the cysteine and phenylalanine included. Only the CDR3 DNA stays, 42 bases, in frame from base 1. V gives up 3 bases and J gives up 2 bases, and the segment between their germline ends measures 10 bases.